What follows are 23 T cell receptor beta chains derived from one specimen sequenced in a study of blood T cell repertoires in COVID-19. Assay used: immunoSEQ multiplex PCR; TCRdb lists only in-frame clones, some missing. The top ten clones hold 8.4% of a sample with approximately 150,000 clones, roughly 82% of them seen once. The source material was peripheral blood. The receptor source for this set is a woman between 70 and 85 years old with acute or convalescent COVID-19.

This chain links TRBV28 with TRBJ1-4, with D perhaps TRBD1 (6 bases). Between the trimmed V and J ends, which lost 5 bases and 6 bases, there was a span of 13 bases. CDR3 length: 14 amino acids. Germline V gene data show CDR1 as MDHEN and CDR2 as SYDVKM. The CDR3 loop reads CASSRRQDYEKLFF. For the CDR3, the DNA is TGTGCCAGCAGTCGTAGACAGGACTATGAAAAACTGTTTTTT.

The V and J genes are TRBV15 and TRBJ1-5; tentatively, D is TRBD1 (6 bases). CDR1 is LNHNV and CDR2 is YYDKDF in the germline V gene (reference sequence). The CDR3 runs to 14 residues. Trimming removed 1 base at V and 4 bases at J, with 8 bases between. CDR3 residues: CATSRGTENQPQHF. The DNA of the CDR3 is TGTGCCACCAGCAGAGGGACAGAGAATCAGCCCCAGCATTTT.

The J gene is TRBJ1-1, the V gene TRBV2; D not resolved. CDR3 length: 16 amino acids. The V gene's germline CDR1 is SNHLY and CDR2 FYNNEI. V lost 6 bases to trimming and J lost 0 bases, with 17 bases between them. The CDR3 DNA is TGTGCCAGCAGCGGGAACTACCAGTACATGAACACTGAAGCTTTCTTT. Its translation is CASSGNYQYMNTEAFF.

The gene calls are TRBV30 and TRBJ1-6, with D tentatively TRBD1 (6 bases). This CDR3 is 13 amino acids long. CDR1 and CDR2 (germline): GTSNPN, SVGIG (reference sequence). V shed 2 bases and J shed 10 bases, with 12 bases lying between them. This CDR3 is CAWSPQGQSPLHF. The CDR3, as DNA: TGTGCCTGGAGTCCACAGGGCCAATCACCCCTCCACTTT.

The chain combines TRBV18 with TRBJ2-7, with D tentatively TRBD1 (8 bases). The germline V gene encodes CDR1 KGHSH and CDR2 LQKENI. V lost 2 bases to trimming and J lost 3 bases, with 14 bases between them. The CDR3 is 15 amino acids. For the CDR3, the DNA is TGTGCCAGCTCACCAACAGGGGGGGAGATCTACGAGCAGTACTTC. It is translated as CASSPTGGEIYEQYF.

V and J are TRBV28 and TRBJ1-3; the D gene is possibly TRBD1 (6 bases). Per germline, CDR1 MDHEN and CDR2 SYDVKM. This CDR3 spans 17 amino acids. Between the trimmed V and J ends, which lost 5 bases and 4 bases, there was a span of 21 bases. The CDR3 protein is CASSHPRTAFQGNTIYF. In DNA, the CDR3 is TGTGCCAGCAGTCACCCCCGGACAGCCTTTCAGGGAAACACCATATATTTT.

The CDR3 nucleotides read TGTGCCATCAGTGTGACTAGCGGGAGGCCCGGCTCCTACAATGAGCAGTTCTTC. Its translation is CAISVTSGRPGSYNEQFF. The genes are TRBV10-3 and TRBJ2-1; 13 bases fit TRBD2. Per the germline V gene, CDR1 is ENHRY and CDR2 is SYGVKD. With 4 bases clipped from V and 0 bases from J, the junction kept 6 bases outside the gene matches. The CDR3 consists of 18 residues.

The gene calls are TRBV5-4 and TRBJ1-2; D gene unclear. Germline V gene sequence: CDR1 SGHNT, CDR2 YYREEE (reference sequence). This CDR3 comprises 15 residues. Deletions cut 0 bases from V and 8 bases from J, with 17 bases between. CDR3 sequence: CASSLGLGSGYGYTF. CDR3 nucleotide sequence: TGTGCCAGCAGCTTGGGTCTGGGGAGCGGATACGGCTACACCTTC. Based on the CDR3 plus reference TRBV5-4 and TRBJ1-2, the full variable domain is ETGVTQSPTHLIKTRGQQVTLRCSSQSGHNTVSWYQQALGQGPQFIFQYYREEENGRGNFPPRFSGLQFPNYSSELNVNALELDDSALYLCASSLGLGSGYGYTFGSGTRLTVV.

This chain joins TRBV7-9 and TRBJ1-2, with 7 bases lining up with TRBD1. V lost 4 bases and J lost 4; bases outside the gene matches: 12. Germline loops: CDR1 SEHNR, CDR2 FQNEAQ (reference sequence). The length of the CDR3 is 16 residues. CDR3 DNA sequence: TGTGCCAGCAGCTCAGCAATTCCGACAGGGCCCTATGGCTACACCTTC. This encodes CASSSAIPTGPYGYTF.

This chain links TRBV4-3 with TRBJ1-6, with no clear D. The V and J ends lost 5 bases and 8 bases respectively, with 10 bases between them. The CDR3 spans 13 residues. CDR1 and CDR2 from the germline V gene are LGHNA and YSLEER. CDR3 sequence: CASSSRRDSPLHF. The CDR3 nucleotides read TGCGCCAGCAGCTCGCGACGGGATTCACCCCTCCACTTT.

The rearrangement links TRBV15 to TRBJ1-4; 7 bases match TRBD1. In germline, CDR1 is LNHNV, CDR2 YYDKDF (reference sequence). J was trimmed by 7 bases and V by 0 bases; bases with no gene match: 5. The CDR3 consists of 15 residues. The CDR3 DNA is TGTGCCACCAGCAGAGAGACAGGGTTCGGTGAAAAACTGTTTTTT. It specifies CATSRETGFGEKLFF.

The chain recombines TRBV28 with TRBJ1-1, with 10 bases lining up with TRBD1. Trimming at V came to 4 bases and at J to 3 bases, leaving 2 bases not matched to a gene. The CDR3 has 14 amino acids. The germline V gene encodes CDR1 MDHEN and CDR2 SYDVKM. The CDR3, as DNA: TGTGCCAGCAGTTCCGGGACAGGGGACACTGAAGCTTTCTTT. It is translated as CASSSGTGDTEAFF.

This clone appeared once. J is TRBJ2-7 and V is TRBV28; 7 bases line up with TRBD2. Germline V lookup: CDR1 MDHEN, CDR2 SYDVKM. V trimming: 4 bases; J trimming: 4 bases; junction bases outside the gene matches: 13. The CDR3 sequence is 16 residues long. The CDR3 DNA follows: TGTGCCAGCAGTTATAGGCTAGCGGACCCCCGGTACGAGCAGTACTTC. Its translation: CASSYRLADPRYEQYF.

This clone was observed a few times. The chain recombines TRBV10-3 with TRBJ2-7, with 8 bases aligning to TRBD1. After removal of 6 bases from V and 1 base from J, the junction contained 5 bases not matched to a gene. The CDR3 totals 14 residues. Germline V CDR1 and CDR2: ENHRY, SYGVKD. The CDR3 region is CAIRRTGFSYEQYF. CDR3 coding DNA: TGTGCCATCAGACGGACAGGGTTTTCCTACGAGCAGTACTTC.

The chain is built from TRBV28 and TRBJ1-1, with 8 bases lining up with TRBD1. The J segment lost 1 base and the V segment lost 2 bases, leaving 6 bases of the junction unmatched. The CDR3 is made up of 16 amino acids. Per the germline V gene, CDR1 is MDHEN and CDR2 is SYDVKM. The CDR3 nucleotides are TGTGCCAGCAGTTTACGGACAGGGAGTGGGAACACTGAAGCTTTCTTT. This translates into CASSLRTGSGNTEAFF.

This clone has only one observation. This chain joins TRBV28 and TRBJ1-1; possible D gene TRBD1, 5 bases. Germline CDR1 and CDR2: MDHEN and SYDVKM. With 6 bases removed from V and 0 bases from J, the gap between germline ends came to 14 bases. This CDR3 has 15 residues. This CDR3 is CASRPRGGVNTEAFF. The DNA for the CDR3 is TGTGCCAGCAGACCCCGGGGAGGGGTGAACACTGAAGCTTTCTTT.

The CDR3 is CASSYDARLNTEAFF. In DNA form, the CDR3 reads TGTGCCAGCAGTTACGATGCCAGGCTGAACACTGAAGCTTTCTTT. The J gene is TRBJ1-1, the V gene TRBV6-5; D remains unclear. The CDR3 length is 15 residues. Germline V gene sequence: CDR1 MNHEY, CDR2 SVGAGI. V was clipped by 2 bases and J by 0 bases, with 10 bases between them.

The rearrangement joins TRBV7-2 to TRBJ1-2, with 8 bases matching TRBD1. This CDR3 is built from 13 residues. V gave up 5 bases and J gave up 7 bases; unmatched junction bases: 6. Germline assignment: CDR1 SGHTA and CDR2 FQGNSA. CDR3 in DNA: TGTGCCAGCAGCGCAACAGGGGGGAGTGGCTACACCTTC. It specifies CASSATGGSGYTF. Looking up the rest from reference TRBV7-2 and TRBJ1-2 gives the full variable domain: GAGVSQSPSNKVTEKGKDVELRCDPISGHTALYWYRQSLGQGLEFLIYFQGNSAPDKSGLPSDRFSAERTGGSVSTLTIQRTQQEDSAVYLCASSATGGSGYTFGSGTRLTVV.

The gene calls are TRBV7-2 and TRBJ1-3; D gene uncertain. The CDR3 is 15 residues long. The ends were cut back, 5 bases at V and 4 bases at J, with 15 bases in the middle. The germline CDR1 and CDR2 sequences are SGHTA and FQGNSA. CDR3: CASSATSPGGNTIYF. DNA for the CDR3: TGTGCCAGCAGCGCAACTTCACCGGGGGGAAACACCATATATTTT. Full variable domain (outside the CDR3, taken from reference TRBV7-2 and TRBJ1-3): GAGVSQSPSNKVTEKGKDVELRCDPISGHTALYWYRQSLGQGLEFLIYFQGNSAPDKSGLPSDRFSAERTGGSVSTLTIQRTQQEDSAVYLCASSATSPGGNTIYFGEGSWLTVV.

The chain is built from TRBV4-1 and TRBJ2-3, with 15 bases lining up with TRBD2. This CDR3 is 19 amino acids long. Trimming removed 2 bases from V and 1 base from J; junction bases left unmatched: 7. Germline loops: CDR1 MGHRA, CDR2 YSYEKL. CDR3 in amino acids: CASSQPIGTSGGRTDTQYF. CDR3 sequence (DNA): TGCGCCAGCAGCCAACCCATCGGGACTAGCGGGGGGCGCACAGATACGCAGTATTTT.

The rearrangement uses TRBV21-1 and TRBJ2-1; no DNA check was done on the table's D call, TRBD2. TRBV21-1 is a documented pseudogene. This CDR3 contains 15 residues. CDR3 bases: TGTGCCAGCAGCAAAGGAGGTCCTACGAGTAATGAGCAGTTCTTC. Its translation is CASSKGGPTSNEQFF.

J is TRBJ1-1 and V is TRBV6-2 or TRBV6-3; no definite D call. V dropped 4 bases and J dropped 0 bases, with 15 bases sitting between them. CDR1 is MNHEY, CDR2 SVGEGT, per germline. CDR3 size: 16 residues. The CDR3 DNA sequence: TGTGCCAGCAGTTTCGGAATATGGGGAGTGAACACTGAAGCTTTCTTT. It translates to CASSFGIWGVNTEAFF.

V and J are TRBV6-1 and TRBJ2-7; D unclear. CDR1 and CDR2 from the germline V gene are MNHNS and SASEGT. The V end lost 1 base, the J end lost 0 bases, and 13 bases lay between the germline ends. This CDR3 comprises 16 residues. CDR3 coding DNA: TGTGCCAGCAGTGAAGGGTTGCAGGCAGTCTCCTACGAGCAGTACTTC. As protein: CASSEGLQAVSYEQYF.